The clone carrying this TCR beta chain was picked up one time. This entry belongs to a study of blood T cell repertoires in COVID-19. Study-wide background: Researchers got acute and convalescent COVID-19 samples from the United States, Italy and Spain.

Original analysis: Reference gene primer amplification yielded estimated nucleated cell counts. The table came from immunoSEQ multiplex PCR; TCRdb's copy has only in-frame clones and leaves some out. The DNA gave D and trimming, while V, J and clone size come from that table. Of around 140,000 clones detected, 75% to 90% appear once; the ten largest clones hold 2% to 3%. The CDR3 extends over 13 amino acids. Trimming pared 7 bases from V and 5 bases from J, leaving 15 bases between. CDR1 and CDR2 (germline): SGHRS, YFSETQ. This clonotype originated in a man aged 45-65 years with active COVID-19. The specimen was peripheral blood. This chain joins TRBV5-1 and TRBJ1-1, with a weak D call TRBD1 (5 bases). This CDR3 is CASLGEGRTEAFF. The CDR3 region has the DNA TGCGCCAGCTTGGGTGAGGGGAGGACTGAAGCTTTCTTT.